Described below is a single T cell receptor beta chain sequence and its context. Its antigen is still unknown. Deletions cut 5 bases from V and 0 bases from J, with 13 bases between. Germline lookup yields CDR1 SGHRS and CDR2 YFSETQ. The CDR3 spans 15 residues. This sample is part of a study of cytomegalovirus exposure and HLA in healthy donors. Study-level information: The 100 million to 140 million unique TCR beta sequences, from about 190 million T cells, were found by an earlier analysis.

The PCR ran on 60 Vbeta and 13 Jbeta primers. This table comes from immunoSEQ multiplex PCR, and its TCRdb copy is limited to in-frame clones, with some not included. The profile shows approximately 74,000 clones, about 60% of them singletons. Findings of the study overall: About 90% or about 30% of the time was how often most TCR beta V segments were productive, according to an earlier analysis. Altogether, 150 or so TCR beta chains were recorded as cytomegalovirus-associated.

This clonotype was obtained from a man younger than 45 in good health and CMV-seropositive. The sequencing input was PBMCs. This chain connects TRBV5-1 to TRBJ2-3; D is undetermined. CDR3 DNA: TGCGCCAGCAGAACACAGATATACAGCACAGATACGCAGTATTTT. Translating gives CASRTQIYSTDTQYF. Based on the CDR3 plus reference TRBV5-1 and TRBJ2-3, the full variable domain is KAGVTQTPRYLIKTRGQQVTLSCSPISGHRSVSWYQQTPGQGLQFLFEYFSETQRNKGNFPGRFSGRQFSNSRSEMNVSTLELGDSALYLCASRTQIYSTDTQYFGPGTRLTVL.